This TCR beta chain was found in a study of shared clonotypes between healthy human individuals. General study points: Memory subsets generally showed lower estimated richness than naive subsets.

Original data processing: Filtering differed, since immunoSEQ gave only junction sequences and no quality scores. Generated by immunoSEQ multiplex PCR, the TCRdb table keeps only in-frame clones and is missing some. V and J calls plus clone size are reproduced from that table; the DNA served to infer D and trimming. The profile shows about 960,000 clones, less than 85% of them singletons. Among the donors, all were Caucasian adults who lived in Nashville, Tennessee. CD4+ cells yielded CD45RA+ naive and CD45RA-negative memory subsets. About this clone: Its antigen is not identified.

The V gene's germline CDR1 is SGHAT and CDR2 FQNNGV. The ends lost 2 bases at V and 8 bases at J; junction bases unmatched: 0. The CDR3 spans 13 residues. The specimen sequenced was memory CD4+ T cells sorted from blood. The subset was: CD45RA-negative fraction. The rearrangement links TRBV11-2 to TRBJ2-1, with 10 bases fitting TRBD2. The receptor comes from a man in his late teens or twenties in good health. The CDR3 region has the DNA TGTGCCAGCAGCTTAAGCGGGAGGGATGAGCAGTTCTTC. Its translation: CASSLSGRDEQFF.